This passage covers 20 T cell receptor beta chains from one sample sequenced in a study of shared clonotypes between healthy human individuals. The assay was immunoSEQ multiplex PCR, and TCRdb's table has in-frame clones only and misses some. The top ten clones hold around 0.47% of a sample with about 1.1 million clones, 75% to 85% of them seen once. Sequencing used memory CD4+ T cells from PBMCs. Subset meaning: CD45RA-negative fraction. Receptor source: a young man in good health. Some clones in this sample may be carry-over from other donors' samples.

The chain recombines TRBV7-9 with TRBJ2-7; TRBD2 agrees at 12 bases. Unmatched junction bases numbered 9, after V lost 5 bases and J lost 7 bases. Germline CDR1 SEHNR, CDR2 FQNEAQ (reference sequence). The CDR3 runs 15 residues. The CDR3 loop reads CASSGLAGGPGEQYF. The CDR3 DNA follows: TGTGCCAGCAGCGGCCTAGCGGGAGGGCCGGGAGAGCAGTACTTC.

The chain is built from TRBV29-1 and TRBJ2-5; TRBD2 is a possible D gene (6 bases). Trimming took off 0 bases at V and 6 bases at J, with 8 bases between the two ends. This CDR3 region has 12 residues. Germline V gene data show CDR1 as SQVTM and CDR2 as ANQGSEA. CDR3 in amino acids: CSVEDGGQTQYF. Written as DNA, the CDR3 is TGCAGCGTTGAAGACGGAGGGCAGACCCAGTACTTC.

The rearrangement links TRBV5-4 to TRBJ2-2; TRBD1 matches at 9 bases. CDR1 SGHNT and CDR2 YYREEE come from the germline V gene (reference sequence). The junction had 3 bases not matched to a gene; V was cut back by 5 bases and J by 1 base. This CDR3 has 15 amino acids. CDR3: CASRGDRENTGELFF. The CDR3 nucleotides read TGTGCCAGCAGAGGGGACAGGGAGAACACCGGGGAGCTGTTTTTT.

J is TRBJ2-7 and V is TRBV28; D might be TRBD1 (6 bases). The CDR3 extends over 16 amino acids. Trimming removed 6 bases at V and 1 base at J, with 19 bases between. Germline assignment: CDR1 MDHEN and CDR2 SYDVKM. CDR3: CASSIGTRKESYEQYF. Written as DNA, the CDR3 is TGTGCCAGCAGCATCGGGACACGTAAAGAATCCTACGAGCAGTACTTC.

This clone was recorded only once. A read error may account for a junction end that differs from germline. The V gene is TRBV28, the J gene TRBJ1-2, with D possibly being TRBD1 (5 bases). Germline V lookup: CDR1 MDHEN, CDR2 SYDVKM. The length of the CDR3 is 15 residues. The CDR3 bases are TGTGCCAGCAGGTTATCGGGGCGCCAGGGTTTGAGCTACACCTTC. This translates into CASRLSGRQGLSYTF.

The chain uses TRBV9 and TRBJ1-1, with D perhaps matching TRBD1 (6 bases). V shed 0 bases and J shed 6 bases, with 15 bases lying between them. Germline V gene data show CDR1 as SGDLS and CDR2 as YYNGEE. The CDR3 runs 15 residues. The CDR3 DNA is TGTGCCAGCAGCGTAGATCAGGGGCCCTTTTCTGAAGCTTTCTTT. It codes for CASSVDQGPFSEAFF.

The chain recombines TRBV30 with TRBJ2-1; D ambiguous. Trimming stripped 3 bases from V and 8 bases from J, with 17 bases between. The CDR3 has 14 amino acids. Germline CDR1 reads GTSNPN; CDR2 reads SVGIG (reference sequence). DNA for the CDR3: TGTGCCTGGAGCCTGGCCCAGCCAATGGATGAGCAGTTCTTC. It yields the protein CAWSLAQPMDEQFF.

This clone was found many times. This rearrangement joins TRBV4-3 to TRBJ1-3, with unresolved D. The germline CDR1 and CDR2 sequences are LGHNA and YSLEER. Trimming took 1 base from V and 0 from J, leaving 19 bases between them. The CDR3 contains 19 residues. CDR3 DNA: TGCGCCAGCAGCCAAGCTCTTGGGAGAACAGTCCACTCTGGAAACACCATATATTTT. This translates into CASSQALGRTVHSGNTIYF.

V is TRBV7-9 and J is TRBJ1-5; no clear D. Trimming took off 2 bases at V and 5 bases at J, with 7 bases between the two ends. Germline-derived CDR1 and CDR2 are SEHNR and FQNEAQ (reference sequence). The CDR3 loop spans 13 amino acids. The CDR3 DNA is TGTGCCAGCAGCTTAACATGGGATCAGCCCCAGCATTTT. Translation gives CASSLTWDQPQHF.

The rearrangement links TRBV10-3 to TRBJ2-7; possible D gene TRBD2, 5 bases. V was cut by 7 bases and J by 2 bases, with 30 bases left in between. The germline V gene has CDR1 ENHRY and CDR2 SYGVKD. This CDR3 spans 19 amino acids. CDR3: CAIIGPGLKRGNLTYEQYF. DNA for the CDR3: TGTGCCATCATAGGGCCGGGGTTGAAGAGAGGAAACCTTACCTACGAGCAGTACTTC.

The chain carries TRBV7-9 and TRBJ2-7; 10 bases line up with TRBD1. V trimming: 5 bases; J trimming: 5 bases; junction bases outside the gene matches: 15. The CDR3 has 17 residues. Per germline, CDR1 SEHNR and CDR2 FQNEAQ (reference sequence). CDR3 bases: TGTGCCAGCAGCGGGGTCTGGGCCCGGGACAGGGGTAACGAGCAGTACTTC. It yields the protein CASSGVWARDRGNEQYF.

The V call is TRBV5-4, the J call TRBJ2-7; 9 bases fit TRBD1. This CDR3 region has 17 residues. Germline V gene lookup returns CDR1 SGHNT and CDR2 YYREEE (reference sequence). V dropped 4 bases and J dropped 0; count of bases not matched to a gene: 11. CDR3 residues: CASSAKTGGGSSYEQYF. Written as DNA, the CDR3 is TGTGCCAGCAGCGCCAAGACAGGGGGTGGAAGCTCCTACGAGCAGTACTTC.

This clone was found once. The V gene is TRBV5-6, the J gene TRBJ1-5; tentatively, D is TRBD1 (5 bases). Trimming removed 1 base from V and 9 bases from J, with 20 bases in between. The germline gives CDR1 SGHDT, CDR2 YYEEEE. The CDR3 consists of 16 residues. The CDR3 DNA is TGTGCCAGCAGCTTGTTGGCGGGGCCGCTCCTTTGGCCCCAGCATTTT. This codes for CASSLLAGPLLWPQHF.

This chain uses TRBV10-3 with TRBJ1-5, with no clear D. V was shortened by 3 bases and J by 4 bases, with 16 bases between the two germline ends. CDR3 size: 16 residues. Germline V CDR1 and CDR2: ENHRY, SYGVKD. In nucleotides, the CDR3 is TGTGCCATCAGTGATTTTTGGCGGGGAAATAATCAGCCCCAGCATTTT. It specifies CAISDFWRGNNQPQHF.

CDR3 coding DNA: TGTGCCAGCGGTAAGGACAGGGGGCCCGCTAATGAGCAGTTCTTC. Translation: CASGKDRGPANEQFF. The J gene is TRBJ2-1, the V gene TRBV2; TRBD1 matches 11 bases. Per the germline V gene, CDR1 is SNHLY and CDR2 is FYNNEI. The CDR3 extends over 15 amino acids. The V gene end was trimmed by 8 bases and the J gene end by 7 bases; junction bases not matched to a gene: 10.

The genes are TRBV5-4 and TRBJ1-2; the D is unclear. The germline V gene encodes CDR1 SGHNT and CDR2 YYREEE (reference sequence). CDR3 length equals 13 residues. V lost 9 bases to trimming and J lost 2 bases, with 14 bases between them. CDR3 in amino acids: CATRRQVNYGYTF. DNA for the CDR3: TGTGCCACTCGAAGGCAGGTGAACTATGGCTACACCTTC.

The V call is TRBV28, the J call TRBJ1-5; no clear D gene. The CDR3 covers 12 residues. Germline CDR1 and CDR2: MDHEN and SYDVKM. V was clipped by 8 bases and J by 4 bases, with 9 bases between them. CDR3 region: CASAILNQPQHF. For the CDR3, the DNA is TGTGCCAGCGCTATCCTTAATCAGCCCCAGCATTTT. The variable domain in full, with the rest retrieved from reference TRBV28 and TRBJ1-5, is DVKVTQSSRYLVKRTGEKVFLECVQDMDHENMFWYRQDPGLGLRLIYFSYDVKMKEKGDIPEGYSVSREKKERFSLILESASTNQTSMYLCASAILNQPQHFGDGTRLSIL.

This chain links TRBV5-1 with TRBJ1-1; 7 bases align to TRBD1. V lost 2 bases to trimming and J lost 4 bases; unmatched junction nucleotides: 11. Germline values: CDR1 SGHRS, CDR2 YFSETQ. The CDR3 is 16 amino acids. CDR3 sequence reads: CASSLLGQEDSTEAFF. Written as DNA, the CDR3 is TGCGCCAGCAGCTTACTAGGACAGGAGGATTCCACTGAAGCTTTCTTT.

The chain combines TRBV7-3 with TRBJ2-3; D possibly corresponds to TRBD1 (6 bases). The CDR3 covers 14 residues. Germline V lookup: CDR1 SGHTA, CDR2 FQGTGA. Deletions cut 5 bases from V and 0 bases from J, with 9 bases between. CDR3 region: CASSMDSSTDTQYF. The CDR3 region has the DNA TGTGCCAGCAGCATGGACAGTAGCACAGATACGCAGTATTTT.

The V call is TRBV28, the J call TRBJ2-2, with D maybe TRBD1 (5 bases). The CDR3 spans 16 residues. Germline V CDR1 and CDR2: MDHEN, SYDVKM. Trimming stripped 3 bases from V and 1 base from J, with 12 bases between. In DNA form, the CDR3 reads TGTGCCAGCAGTTTCCTTCAGGGCTGGAACACCGGGGAGCTGTTTTTT. Amino acids: CASSFLQGWNTGELFF. Complete variable domain (other parts from reference TRBV28 and TRBJ2-2): DVKVTQSSRYLVKRTGEKVFLECVQDMDHENMFWYRQDPGLGLRLIYFSYDVKMKEKGDIPEGYSVSREKKERFSLILESASTNQTSMYLCASSFLQGWNTGELFFGEGSRLTVL.